This T cell receptor (beta chain) came from a study of CD8 T cells in Susac syndrome. Blood CD8+ and CD4+ T cells underwent high-throughput TCR beta sequencing. Negative isolation yielded CD8+ and CD4+ T cells; FACS enriched TEMRA cells. As for this clonotype: Its target is not known.

Findings and caveats of the study: It was acknowledged by the study that relatively few individuals were included in its TCR sequencing and HLA analysis.

RNA was extracted with the RNeasy kit, and a quantity of roughly 0.45 to 1 ug was reverse transcribed using random hexamers. The method of amplification for TCR beta CDR3 was immunoSEQ multiplex PCR, covering 54 Vbeta and 13 Jbeta. From the immunoSEQ multiplex PCR reads, TCRdb called clonotypes with MiXCR, one entry per CDR3 protein. The sample includes around 180,000 distinct CDR3 sequences, approximately 96% of them seen just once. CDR1 and CDR2 (germline): GTSNPN, SVGIG (reference sequence). The CDR3 is made up of 13 amino acids. The junction had 3 bases not matched to a gene; V was cut back by 1 base and J by 6 bases.

The V gene is TRBV30, the J gene TRBJ1-2; 9 bases match TRBD1. The sequenced sample consisted of CD4+ T cells from PBMCs. This TCR was sampled from a human donor with multiple sclerosis. CDR3 loop: CAWSAGTGHGYTF. The CDR3 coding sequence is TGTGCCTGGAGTGCCGGGACAGGGCATGGCTACACCTTC.